This T cell receptor beta chain was retrieved from a study of blood T cell repertoires in COVID-19. As for the study in general: Whether acute or convalescent, the COVID-19 samples came from the United States, Italy and Spain. T cells, B-cell-depleted T cells, or PBMCs provided the cDNA or gDNA that served as material.

V was shortened by 4 bases and J by 0 bases, with 7 bases between the two germline ends. Looked up from germline, CDR1 is MNHEY and CDR2 is SMNVEV (reference sequence). The CDR3 is 13 residues long. In the authors' methods: Nucleated cell number was recorded as an estimate derived from reference gene primer amplification. Measured with immunoSEQ multiplex PCR; TCRdb has only the in-frame clones, and not every one. From that table come the V and J calls and clone size; the DNA was used to work out D and trimming. Seen here are about 120,000 clones, around three quarters observed once, and the top ten hold about 4%.

This TCR was sampled from a woman aged 80 or older with acute or convalescent COVID-19. The rearrangement links TRBV27 to TRBJ2-7; D call uncertain. Sequencing input: peripheral blood. CDR3 DNA sequence: TGTGCCAGCAGTTCCCGGAGCTCCTACGAGCAGTACTTC. It codes for CASSSRSSYEQYF.